The clone carrying this T cell receptor beta chain was counted only a few times. Its antigen is not known. This specimen belongs to a study of response to subunit inactivated influenza vaccine. Study findings and constraints: Each seasonal influenza vaccination recruits few new T cells, the authors suggested.

V gave up 1 base and J gave up 7 bases, with 14 bases separating them. CDR1 SEHNR and CDR2 FQNEAQ come from the germline V gene (reference sequence). The CDR3 loop spans 14 amino acids. TCRdb processed the RT-PCR reads anew with MiXCR; each CDR3 protein has one entry. Of 200,000 to 300,000 distinct CDR3 sequences in the sample, 9% to 15% are singletons; the top ten hold about 8%. The chain couples TRBV7-9 to TRBJ2-7; maybe TRBD1 (5 bases). The receptor comes from a middle-aged man who received an inactivated influenza vaccine. Sequenced here: non-naive T cells sorted from PBMCs, sampled 14 to 15 days before vaccination. In DNA form, the CDR3 reads TGTGCCAGCAGCTTAGATATCAAGGGGCCTGAGCAGTACTTC. Protein: CASSLDIKGPEQYF.